Sequencing of this TCR beta chain was carried out in a study of shared clonotypes between healthy human individuals. Regarding the study as a whole: Sequencing of the sorted subsets was shown by rarefaction to be incomplete despite large depth.

The repertoire was sequenced with immunoSEQ multiplex PCR; TCRdb's copy has only in-frame clones and lacks some. The sample gives over 1.5 million clones, approximately 98% of which show up once; roughly 0.45% is in the top ten. Per the germline V gene, CDR1 is SGDLS and CDR2 is YYNGEE. The CDR3 spans 14 residues. V shed 0 bases and J 7 bases; nucleotides not matched to a gene: 5. This clone was recorded only once. Its antigen remains unknown. The origin of this receptor is a man aged 30 to 39 in good health. Sequencing input: naive CD4+ T cells sorted from blood. As for subset: CD45RA+ positively selected. This chain connects TRBV9 to TRBJ2-7, with 9 bases matching TRBD1. CDR3 nucleotide sequence: TGTGCCAGCAGCGTAGCCCCAGACAGGGGGGAGCAGTACTTC. Protein product: CASSVAPDRGEQYF.